The T cell receptor beta chain described here comes from a study of T cells after posttransplantation cyclophosphamide. A note on this clone: Its antigen remains unknown.

Study results and caveats: Later post-transplant blood repertoires were often dominated by donor CD8+ memory clones.

Produced via immunoSEQ multiplex PCR; TCRdb's table is partial and in-frame only. This sample carries over 35,000 clones, none of them present only once. The specimen was PBMCs. This receptor was obtained from a man aged 50 to 60 in good health, CMV-negative, and a related stem cell transplant donor.

CDR3 bases: TGTGCCAGCAGTTACTCGAAGCAGGGTTCACCCCTCCACTTT. Protein product: CASSYSKQGSPLHF. The V and J genes are TRBV6-6 and TRBJ1-6, with D perhaps matching TRBD1 (5 bases). Germline V CDR1 and CDR2: MNHNY, SVGAGI (reference sequence). The CDR3 sequence is 14 residues long. The V and J ends lost 0 bases and 9 bases respectively, with 9 bases between them.